These 5 T cell receptor beta chains were sequenced from one sample in a study of naive and memory T cell subsets. The beta constant-region primer was an equimolar mix of two oligonucleotides covering TRBC1 and TRBC2. TCRdb used MiXCR to reprocess the UMI-ligation and nested PCR reads, holding one entry per CDR3 protein. The repertoire holds roughly 140,000 distinct CDR3 sequences, with about a sixth as singletons. The specimen sequenced was naive CD4+ T cells from blood. All receptors derive from a human donor in good health.

In its sample, this clonotype was seen many times. This sequence joins TRBV20-1 and TRBJ2-1; the D gene is possibly TRBD2 (7 bases). Germline V gene sequence: CDR1 DFQATT, CDR2 SNEGSKA (reference sequence). The CDR3 length is 16 residues. V was pared by 1 base and J by 11 bases, with 24 bases between. For the CDR3, the DNA is TGCAGTGCTAGAGGGGAATATGGACTAGGAGGGGGAAAGCAGTTCTTC. It yields the protein CSARGEYGLGGGKQFF.

The genes are TRBV19 and TRBJ2-2, with TRBD2 matching over 7 bases. V lost 5 bases, J lost 4 bases, and 13 bases stayed unmatched. The length of the CDR3 is 17 residues. The V gene's germline CDR1 is LNHDA and CDR2 SQIVND (reference sequence). The CDR3 sequence: CASSPRGAGASTGELFF. The CDR3 DNA is TGTGCCAGTAGTCCCCGAGGGGCGGGAGCCAGCACCGGGGAGCTGTTTTTT.

This clonotype appeared a few times. This chain uses TRBV12-3 or TRBV12-4 with TRBJ2-1; D is unclear. The ends were cut back, 4 bases at V and 0 bases at J, with 7 bases in the middle. The CDR3 spans 14 residues. The CDR3 DNA follows: TGTGCCAGCAGTTGGGATCCCTCCTACAATGAGCAGTTCTTC. Protein product: CASSWDPSYNEQFF.

This clonotype was picked up a small number of times. V gene TRBV27 combines with J gene TRBJ2-7; TRBD1 aligns across 9 bases. CDR1 is MNHEY and CDR2 is SMNVEV in the germline V gene (reference sequence). The CDR3 runs to 16 residues. Trimming removed 5 bases from V and 4 bases from J; junction bases left unmatched: 12. In DNA form, the CDR3 reads TGTGCCAGCAGTGCGCAGGACAGGGGAATCGCATACGAGCAGTACTTC. This codes for CASSAQDRGIAYEQYF.

This clonotype has more than one count but fewer than ten. The genes are TRBV19 and TRBJ1-5, with no clear D. Deletions cut 1 base from V and 3 bases from J, with 16 bases between. This CDR3 has 17 amino acids. Germline CDR1 reads LNHDA; CDR2 reads SQIVND (reference sequence). CDR3 sequence (DNA): TGTGCCAGTAGTATAGTCCGGAGCCCGGCGCTCAATCAGCCCCAGCATTTT. The encoded protein is CASSIVRSPALNQPQHF.